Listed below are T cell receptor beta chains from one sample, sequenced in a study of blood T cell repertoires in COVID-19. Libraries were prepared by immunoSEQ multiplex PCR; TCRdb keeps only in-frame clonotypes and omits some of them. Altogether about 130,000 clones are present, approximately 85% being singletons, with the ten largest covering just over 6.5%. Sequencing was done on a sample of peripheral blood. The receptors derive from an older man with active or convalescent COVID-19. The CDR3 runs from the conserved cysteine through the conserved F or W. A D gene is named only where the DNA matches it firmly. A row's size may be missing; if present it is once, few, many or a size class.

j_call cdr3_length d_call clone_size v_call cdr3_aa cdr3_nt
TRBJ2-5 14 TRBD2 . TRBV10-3 CAISRGLAEETQYF TGTGCCATCAGTCGCGGACTAGCGGAAGAGACCCAGTACTTC
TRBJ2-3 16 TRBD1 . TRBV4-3 CASSQVGQGPTDTQYF TGCGCCAGCAGCCAAGTAGGACAGGGCCCCACAGATACGCAGTATTTT
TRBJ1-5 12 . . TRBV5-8 CASSVGEQPQHF TGTGCCAGCAGCGTCGGGGAGCAGCCCCAGCATTTT
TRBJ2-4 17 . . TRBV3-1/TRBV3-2 CASSQQLIVGMLNIQYF TGTGCCAGCAGCCAACAGTTGATTGTCGGGATGCTGAACATTCAGTACTTC
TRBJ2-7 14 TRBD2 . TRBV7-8 CASSVAGGPYEQYF TGTGCCAGCAGCGTAGCGGGAGGGCCATACGAGCAGTACTTC
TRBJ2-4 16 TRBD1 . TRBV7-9 CASSFGQGRYKNIQYF TGTGCCAGCAGCTTCGGACAGGGTCGGTACAAAAACATTCAGTACTTC
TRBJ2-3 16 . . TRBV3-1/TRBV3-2 CASSPPGILSTDTQYF TGTGCCAGCAGCCCCCCAGGGATTCTATCAACAGATACGCAGTATTTT
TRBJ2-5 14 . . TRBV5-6 CASSFFDGRGTQYF TGTGCCAGCAGCTTCTTTGACGGCCGAGGGACCCAGTACTTC
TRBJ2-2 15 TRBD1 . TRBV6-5 CASSYSTGHTGELFF TGTGCCAGCAGTTACTCGACAGGGCACACCGGGGAGCTGTTTTTT
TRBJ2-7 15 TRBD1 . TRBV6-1 CASSDRDRVSSEQYF TGTGCCAGCAGTGACCGGGACAGGGTTTCGAGCGAGCAGTACTTC
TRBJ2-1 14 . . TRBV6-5 CAGSRDASYNEQFF TGTGCCGGGAGCAGAGACGCTTCCTACAATGAGCAGTTCTTC
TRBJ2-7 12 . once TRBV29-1 CSVTRDTYEQYF TGCAGCGTAACAAGGGACACCTACGAGCAGTACTTC
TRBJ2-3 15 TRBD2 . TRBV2 CASSVRGSPTDTQYF TGTGCCAGCAGTGTACGCGGGAGTCCCACAGATACGCAGTATTTT
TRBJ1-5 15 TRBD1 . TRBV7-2 CASSYASGGYQPQHF TGTGCCAGCAGCTACGCTTCAGGGGGTTACCAGCCCCAGCATTTT
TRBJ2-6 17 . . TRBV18 CASSPRVQASGANVLTF TGTGCCAGCTCACCACGTGTACAGGCCTCTGGGGCCAACGTCCTGACTTTC
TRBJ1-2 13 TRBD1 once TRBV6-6 CASRDRVNYGYTF TGTGCCAGCAGGGACAGGGTTAACTATGGCTACACCTTC
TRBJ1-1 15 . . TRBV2 CASSGRDNLPLIAFF TGTGCCAGCAGTGGCCGGGACAATCTTCCCCTTATAGCTTTCTTT
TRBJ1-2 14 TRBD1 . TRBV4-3 CASSHLQGARGYTF TGCGCCAGCAGCCATTTACAGGGGGCGAGGGGCTACACCTTC
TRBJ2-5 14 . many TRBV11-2 CASSPTRIGETQYF TGTGCCAGCAGCCCCACTAGGATTGGGGAGACCCAGTACTTC
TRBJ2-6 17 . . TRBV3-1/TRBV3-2 CASSQWEGGSGANVLTF TGTGCCAGCAGCCAATGGGAGGGGGGCTCTGGGGCCAACGTCCTGACTTTC
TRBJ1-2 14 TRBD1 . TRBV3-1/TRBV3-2 CASSLDRGGHGYTF TGTGCCAGCAGCCTTGACAGGGGTGGGCATGGCTACACCTTC
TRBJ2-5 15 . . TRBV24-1 CATSGPGGTGQTQYF TGTGCCACCAGTGGTCCCGGCGGGACGGGGCAGACCCAGTACTTC
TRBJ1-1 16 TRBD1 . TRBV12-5 CASGILAGTVNTEAFF TGTGCTAGTGGTATTTTAGCTGGGACAGTGAACACTGAAGCTTTCTTT
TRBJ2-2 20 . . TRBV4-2 CASSLLTGDLKTGGAGELFF TGTGCCAGCAGCCTCCTAACGGGGGACCTAAAAACAGGAGGTGCCGGGGAGCTGTTTTTT
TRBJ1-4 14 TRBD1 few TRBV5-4 CASSDQGAREKLFF TGTGCCAGCAGCGATCAGGGGGCTCGAGAAAAACTGTTTTTT
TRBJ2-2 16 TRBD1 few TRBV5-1 CASSWTGTGPTGELFF TGCGCCAGCAGCTGGACCGGGACAGGGCCCACCGGGGAGCTGTTTTTT
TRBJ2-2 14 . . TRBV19 CASSGGQNTGELFF TGTGCCAGCTCGGGGGGACAGAACACCGGGGAGCTGTTTTTT
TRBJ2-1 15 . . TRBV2 CASSPLVGAYNEQFF TGTGCCAGCAGTCCTTTAGTAGGAGCCTACAATGAGCAGTTCTTC
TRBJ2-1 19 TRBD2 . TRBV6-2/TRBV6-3 CASSYPGTSGRGAYNEQFF TGTGCCAGCAGTTACCCGGGGACTAGCGGGAGGGGGGCCTACAATGAGCAGTTCTTC
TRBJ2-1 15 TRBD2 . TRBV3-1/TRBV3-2 CASSHSSGSNNEQFF TGTGCCAGCAGCCATTCCAGCGGGAGTAACAATGAGCAGTTCTTC
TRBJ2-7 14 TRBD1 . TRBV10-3 CAIRETGYPYEQYF TGTGCCATCAGGGAGACAGGGTACCCCTACGAGCAGTACTTC
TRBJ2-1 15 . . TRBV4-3 CASSQDAGSYNEQFF TGCGCCAGCAGCCAAGATGCGGGGTCCTACAATGAGCAGTTCTTC
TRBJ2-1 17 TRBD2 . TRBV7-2 CASSLAVSSGVYNEQFF TGTGCCAGCAGCTTAGCGGTATCTAGCGGGGTATACAATGAGCAGTTCTTC
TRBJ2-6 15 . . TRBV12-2 CAREGQGVGANVLTF TGTGCAAGGGAGGGACAGGGCGTCGGGGCCAACGTCCTGACTTTC
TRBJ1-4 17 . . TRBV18 CASSPLQRDSSNEKLFF TGTGCCAGCTCACCGTTACAGCGCGACAGCTCTAATGAAAAACTGTTTTTT
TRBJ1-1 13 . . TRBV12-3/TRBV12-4 CASSLGGNTEAFF TGTGCCAGCAGTTTAGGCGGGAACACTGAAGCTTTCTTT
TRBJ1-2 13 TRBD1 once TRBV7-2 CASSLPGGYGYTF TGTGCCAGCAGCTTACCAGGGGGCTATGGCTACACCTTC
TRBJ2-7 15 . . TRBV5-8 CASSLNGVKAYEQYF TGTGCCAGCAGCTTGAACGGGGTAAAGGCCTACGAGCAGTACTTC
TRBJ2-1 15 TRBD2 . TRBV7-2 CASSRTSQSYNEQFF TGTGCCAGCAGCCGGACTAGCCAATCCTACAATGAGCAGTTCTTC
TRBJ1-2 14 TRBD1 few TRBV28 CASSPGQGNYGYTF TGTGCCAGCAGTCCTGGACAGGGCAACTATGGCTACACCTTC
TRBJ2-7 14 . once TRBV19 CASSTRGLPYEQYF TGTGCCAGTAGTACCAGGGGCCTCCCCTACGAGCAGTACTTC